This TCR beta chain was profiled in a study of cytomegalovirus exposure and HLA in healthy donors. From germline, CDR1 is MRHNA and CDR2 SNTAGT. This CDR3 region has 14 residues. V was shortened by 5 bases and J by 0 bases, with 11 bases between the two germline ends. The PCR made use of 60 Vbeta and 13 Jbeta primers. This table comes from immunoSEQ multiplex PCR, and its TCRdb copy is limited to in-frame clones, with some not included. The table records about 160,000 clones, approximately 78% of them present only once. The sample comprised PBMCs. This sequence was found in a male donor in good health and CMV-seronegative. This chain joins TRBV6-4 and TRBJ2-7; no clear D gene. In nucleotides, the CDR3 is TGTGCCAGCAGTCCGGCGACTGGCTCCTACGAGCAGTACTTC. This encodes CASSPATGSYEQYF.